A selection of T cell receptor beta chains follows, all from one sample in a study of T cells in localized non-small cell lung cancer. Here immunoSEQ multiplex PCR was the method, and the copy in TCRdb shows in-frame clones only, minus some. Seen here are 40,000 or so clones, roughly four fifths observed once, and the top ten hold roughly 17%. This sample comprised peripheral blood, obtained before any cancer treatment. The receptors were gathered from a male donor at least 60 years old with stage III squamous cell lung carcinoma. CDR3s leave out the opening cysteine and the closing phenylalanine or tryptophan. Fields, in order: J gene, clone size, V gene, CDR3 protein. Expanded clones get a size class; other rows say once, few or many, or leave the size out.

j_gene: TRBJ2-1
abundance: NA
v_gene: TRBV19
CDR3aa: ASSPQRGSGFSYNEQF

j_gene: TRBJ1-1
abundance: once
v_gene: TRBV2
CDR3aa: ASSERGQGEAF

j_gene: TRBJ2-3
abundance: NA
v_gene: TRBV7-2
CDR3aa: ASSAPGHFEDTQY

j_gene: TRBJ2-7
abundance: NA
v_gene: TRBV27
CDR3aa: ASKYTGQVYEQY

j_gene: TRBJ1-1
abundance: NA
v_gene: TRBV5-1
CDR3aa: ASSLLVNTEAF

j_gene: TRBJ1-6
abundance: once
v_gene: TRBV6-6
CDR3aa: ASSYGKGMGNSPLH

j_gene: TRBJ1-4
abundance: NA
v_gene: TRBV2
CDR3aa: ASSENGQGAGNEKLF

j_gene: TRBJ2-2
abundance: NA
v_gene: TRBV5-4
CDR3aa: ASSFEGAGTGELF

j_gene: TRBJ2-7
abundance: NA
v_gene: TRBV5-4
CDR3aa: ASSSAGSLGQY

j_gene: TRBJ2-7
abundance: NA
v_gene: TRBV18
CDR3aa: ASSPGGAGEQY

j_gene: TRBJ1-3
abundance: NA
v_gene: TRBV19
CDR3aa: ASSIGAGNTIY

j_gene: TRBJ1-1
abundance: few
v_gene: TRBV20-1
CDR3aa: SARGLREAF

j_gene: TRBJ2-2
abundance: NA
v_gene: TRBV5-1
CDR3aa: ASSSDRGSHPSNTGELF

j_gene: TRBJ2-1
abundance: NA
v_gene: TRBV7-8
CDR3aa: ASSFRTNYNEQF

j_gene: TRBJ1-2
abundance: once
v_gene: TRBV5-5
CDR3aa: ASSSGTGSPGYT

j_gene: TRBJ1-1
abundance: NA
v_gene: TRBV4-1
CDR3aa: ASSQDLVGHRLNTEAF

j_gene: TRBJ1-2
abundance: once
v_gene: TRBV6-5
CDR3aa: ASSLTGPANYGYT

j_gene: TRBJ2-3
abundance: few
v_gene: TRBV7-2
CDR3aa: ASSLAGSTDTQY

j_gene: TRBJ2-7
abundance: NA
v_gene: TRBV2
CDR3aa: ASKYGQGEYEQY

j_gene: TRBJ2-5
abundance: NA
v_gene: TRBV5-1
CDR3aa: ASSGGQGEGTQY

j_gene: TRBJ2-3
abundance: once
v_gene: TRBV5-1
CDR3aa: ASSLDSGSDTQY

j_gene: TRBJ1-4
abundance: few
v_gene: TRBV2
CDR3aa: ASSAGPRTKLF

j_gene: TRBJ1-1
abundance: NA
v_gene: TRBV29-1
CDR3aa: SGRDRGLTEAF

j_gene: TRBJ1-2
abundance: NA
v_gene: TRBV19
CDR3aa: ASSINGEGGYT

j_gene: TRBJ2-2
abundance: NA
v_gene: TRBV6-5
CDR3aa: ASSAGGGTGELF

j_gene: TRBJ1-1
abundance: NA
v_gene: TRBV7-2
CDR3aa: ASSPSGANTEAF

j_gene: TRBJ1-1
abundance: NA
v_gene: TRBV2
CDR3aa: ASSELYSDIGAF

j_gene: TRBJ2-1
abundance: NA
v_gene: TRBV6-1
CDR3aa: ASRRGREQF

j_gene: TRBJ2-1
abundance: NA
v_gene: TRBV7-9
CDR3aa: ASNLAGGEQF

j_gene: TRBJ1-1
abundance: NA
v_gene: TRBV6-1
CDR3aa: ASKTTGENTEAF

j_gene: TRBJ2-1
abundance: NA
v_gene: TRBV7-2
CDR3aa: ASSYNEGARYNEQF

j_gene: TRBJ2-1
abundance: NA
v_gene: TRBV29-1
CDR3aa: SVEDGVGNEQF

j_gene: TRBJ2-5
abundance: NA
v_gene: TRBV7-6
CDR3aa: ASSLATLLETQY

j_gene: TRBJ1-1
abundance: NA
v_gene: TRBV19
CDR3aa: ASSRRQNTEAF

j_gene: TRBJ1-2
abundance: NA
v_gene: TRBV6-1
CDR3aa: ASSEALGGQRGYT